What follows are 7 T cell receptor beta chains derived from one specimen sequenced in a study of breast tumors, draining lymph nodes, adjacent tissues. TCRdb analysed the multiplex PCR reads with MiXCR anew, one entry per CDR3 protein. The sample lists around 25,000 distinct CDR3 sequences, approximately 23% seen once, with approximately 13% in the top ten. Material: breast tumor tissue. The source of these receptors is a female donor with breast cancer. Some clones in this sample may be carry-over from other donors' samples.

Remarks on this clonotype: This sequence may be a read error, since a much larger clone differs from it by one base. This chain links TRBV5-1 with TRBJ1-1; unclear D gene. There are 14 residues in the CDR3. CDR1 and CDR2 from the germline V gene are SGHRS and YFSETQ. The CDR3 coding sequence is TGCACCAGCATTAGGAACCCCGGGGATACTGAAGCTTTCTTT. Translation: CTSIRNPGDTEAFF.

This clonotype was detected ten times or more. V is TRBV30 and J is TRBJ1-5; possible D gene TRBD1, 5 bases. This CDR3 is built from 15 residues. Trimming left V 0 bases short and J 7 bases short, with 16 bases between. CDR1 and CDR2 from the germline V gene are GTSNPN and SVGIG (reference sequence). CDR3 region: CAWSVPGRVGQPQHF. The CDR3 coding sequence is TGTGCCTGGAGTGTGCCAGGGAGGGTTGGACAGCCCCAGCATTTT.

In this sample, this clonotype turned up many times. The chain recombines TRBV27 with TRBJ1-3, with D perhaps matching TRBD1 (5 bases). The CDR3 has 15 residues. Germline V gives CDR1 MNHEY, CDR2 SMNVEV (reference sequence). V lost 6 bases to trimming and J lost 5 bases, with 17 bases between them. CDR3: CASSPVGTGRNTIYF. The CDR3 DNA is TGTGCCAGCAGCCCCGTGGGGACGGGCAGAAACACCATATATTTT.

At least ten counts were recorded for this clonotype. The chain recombines TRBV7-8 with TRBJ2-3, with 9 positions matching TRBD1. The CDR3 sequence is 17 residues long. The J segment lost 0 bases and the V segment lost 1 base, leaving 5 bases of the junction unmatched. CDR1 and CDR2 (germline): SGHVS, FQNEAQ. The CDR3 DNA sequence: TGTGCCAGCAGCTTAGTACAGGGGGCCTCTAGCACAGATACGCAGTATTTT. It translates to CASSLVQGASSTDTQYF. The full variable domain, rest sourced from reference TRBV7-8 and TRBJ2-3, is GAGVSQSPRYKVAKRGQDVALRCDPISGHVSLFWYQQALGQGPEFLTYFQNEAQLDKSGLPSDRFFAERPEGSVSTLKIQRTQQEDSAVYLCASSLVQGASSTDTQYFGPGTRLTVL.

By share, this clonotype ranks as medium-sized. The J gene is TRBJ2-7, the V gene TRBV5-5, with 9 bases matching TRBD2. V was pared by 4 bases and J by 4 bases, with 21 bases of the junction left unmatched. The CDR3 has 19 amino acids. Germline CDR1 SGHKS, CDR2 YYEKEE (reference sequence). CDR3 in amino acids: CASSHARLAGKSTLYEQYF. The CDR3 region has the DNA TGTGCCAGCAGCCACGCTCGGCTAGCGGGGAAGTCAACTCTTTACGAGCAGTACTTC.

By sample fraction, this clonotype is medium-sized. The V gene is TRBV10-1, the J gene TRBJ2-3; D uncertain. Germline lookup yields CDR1 WNHNN and CDR2 SYGVQD (reference sequence). The CDR3 runs to 14 residues. V lost 3 bases and J 2 bases, leaving 9 bases between the germline ends. CDR3 region: CASSDTHLTDTQYF. The CDR3 coding sequence is TGCGCCAGCAGTGATACCCACCTCACAGATACGCAGTATTTT.

This clonotype was observed at least ten times. This sequence joins TRBV9 and TRBJ1-2; 7 bases are a match to TRBD1. Trimming took 2 bases from V and 4 from J; bases not matched to a gene: 8. Looked up from germline, CDR1 is SGDLS and CDR2 is YYNGEE. This CDR3 spans 15 amino acids. The CDR3 is CASSVARGGVYGYTF. The CDR3 DNA reads as TGTGCCAGCAGCGTGGCCCGAGGGGGCGTCTATGGCTACACCTTC.